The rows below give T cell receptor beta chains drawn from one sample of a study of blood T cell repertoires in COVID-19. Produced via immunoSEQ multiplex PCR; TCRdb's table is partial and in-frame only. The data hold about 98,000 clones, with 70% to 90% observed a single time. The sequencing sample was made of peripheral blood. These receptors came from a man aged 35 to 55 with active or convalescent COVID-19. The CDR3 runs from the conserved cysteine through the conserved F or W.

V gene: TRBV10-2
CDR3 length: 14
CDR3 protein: CASTTRQGQDGYTF

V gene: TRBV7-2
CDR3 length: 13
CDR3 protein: CASGPGVQETQYF

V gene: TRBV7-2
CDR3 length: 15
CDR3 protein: CASSLDQGLYTEAFF

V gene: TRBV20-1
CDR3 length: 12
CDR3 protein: CSASLELTGYTF

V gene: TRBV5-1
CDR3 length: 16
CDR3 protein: CASSLGPTGTSYEQYF

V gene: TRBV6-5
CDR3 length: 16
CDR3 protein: CASSYALGLPRCEQFF

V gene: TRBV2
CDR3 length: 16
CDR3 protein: CASSSRDRGFGGELFF

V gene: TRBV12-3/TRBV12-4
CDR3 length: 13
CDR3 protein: CASSVRDPYEQYF

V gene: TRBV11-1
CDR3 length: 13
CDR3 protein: CASSSIQGFGYTF

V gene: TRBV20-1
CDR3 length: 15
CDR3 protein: CSASQTGGANYGYTF

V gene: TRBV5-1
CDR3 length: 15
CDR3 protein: CASSLASGGHNEQFF

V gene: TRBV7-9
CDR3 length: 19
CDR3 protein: CASSLTHKARTANTGELFF

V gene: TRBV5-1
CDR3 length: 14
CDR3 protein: CASSLAAGDSPLHF

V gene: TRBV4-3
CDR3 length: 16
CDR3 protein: CASSQDWGQGAHEQFF

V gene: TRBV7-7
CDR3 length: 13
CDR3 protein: CASSPPGSNEQYF

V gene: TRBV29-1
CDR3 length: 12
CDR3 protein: CSAGQGTYGYTF